These T cell receptor beta chains were read from a single sample in a study of cytotoxic CD8 clonotypes in ibrutinib-treated CLL. The protocol was immunoSEQ multiplex PCR, while the TCRdb copy is restricted to in-frame clones and leaves out a portion. The profile shows almost 250,000 clones, roughly 70% of them singletons. The source was PBMCs, collected after 24 months of ibrutinib treatment. The receptors derive from a human donor with chronic lymphocytic leukemia. The CDR3 runs from the conserved cysteine through the conserved F or W. D genes are given only for firm matches. Part of the rows lack a size; the others show once, few, many or a class for expanded clones.

TRBJ2-6,TRBV6-5,-,-,TGTGCCAGCAACCCCGCGGGCTCTGGGGCCAACGTCCTGACTTTC,CASNPAGSGANVLTF
TRBJ1-2,TRBV6-5,TRBD1,few,TGTGCCAGCAGCCCACAGGGGGCCTTCTACTATGGCTACACCTTC,CASSPQGAFYYGYTF
TRBJ1-1,TRBV7-2,-,few,TGTGCCAGCAGCCGCAGGGCTACTGAAGCTTTCTTT,CASSRRATEAFF
TRBJ2-3,TRBV11-3,-,-,TGTGCCAGCAGCTTCGGACGGGATACGCAGTATTTT,CASSFGRDTQYF
TRBJ2-7,TRBV28,-,-,TGTGCCAGCAGTTCCCCGACTCGAACCTCCTCCTTC,CASSSPTRTSSF
TRBJ1-6,TRBV9,-,-,TGTGCCAGCAGCGTAGGGGGTGGACAGCCTTTCTCCTATAATTCACCCCTCCACTTT,CASSVGGGQPFSYNSPLHF
TRBJ2-7,TRBV29-1,-,-,TGCAGCGTTGAAGTGAGGGACTACGAGCAGTACTTC,CSVEVRDYEQYF
TRBJ2-7,TRBV7-9,-,-,TGTGCCAGCAGCTTAACCTACGAGCAGTACTTC,CASSLTYEQYF
TRBJ1-5,TRBV7-9,TRBD1,once,TGTGCCAGCAGCGACTCAGGGGGACAGCCCCAGCATTTT,CASSDSGGQPQHF
TRBJ2-3,TRBV2,TRBD2,-,TGTGCCAGCGTTAGCGGGACCACAGATACGCAGTATTTT,CASVSGTTDTQYF
TRBJ2-5,TRBV5-1,-,once,TGCGCCAGCAGGGTAGAGTATACCGTGGAGACCCAGTACTTC,CASRVEYTVETQYF
TRBJ2-7,TRBV29-1,TRBD2,-,TGCAGCGTCGGGATCGGACTAGCGGGAGTATTTGGCGAGCAGTACTTC,CSVGIGLAGVFGEQYF
TRBJ1-2,TRBV5-1,-,-,TGCGCCAGCAGCTTGGCCACGGGAGAAGGCTACACCTTC,CASSLATGEGYTF
TRBJ1-1,TRBV5-4,TRBD1,-,TGTGCCAGCAGCTCGGGACAGGGGGCAAGGATGAACACTGAAGCTTTCTTT,CASSSGQGARMNTEAFF
TRBJ2-7,TRBV7-6,TRBD1,-,TGTGCCAGCAGCTCCCGGGACAGGGGGTTGGAGCAGTACTTC,CASSSRDRGLEQYF
TRBJ2-7,TRBV7-2,-,-,TGTGCCAGCAGCTTAGAGACGGGTGGGGAGCAGTACTTC,CASSLETGGEQYF
TRBJ1-2,TRBV5-8,-,-,TGTGCCAGCAGCACCGAATTGGTTATCTATGGCTACACCTTC,CASSTELVIYGYTF
TRBJ1-5,TRBV11-3,TRBD1,-,TGTGCCAGCAGCTTCGAGACAGGGATTAGGCAGCCCCAGCATTTT,CASSFETGIRQPQHF
TRBJ2-5,TRBV10-3,-,once,TGTGCCATCAGTCCGGGAGCAAAACAAGAGACCCAGTACTTC,CAISPGAKQETQYF
TRBJ2-3,TRBV9,-,-,TGTGCCAGCAGCGCGGGAGTGGCAGATACGCAGTATTTT,CASSAGVADTQYF
TRBJ2-3,TRBV27,-,-,TGTGCCAGCAGTCTTTGGGCCTCCCGCACAGATACGCAGTATTTT,CASSLWASRTDTQYF
TRBJ2-7,TRBV7-2,-,-,TGTGCCAGCAGCGTTCCTACAGGGAACTACGAGCAGTACTTC,CASSVPTGNYEQYF
TRBJ2-3,TRBV5-1,-,-,TGCGCCAGCAGCCACCGACTTGGCGATACGCAGTATTTT,CASSHRLGDTQYF
TRBJ2-7,TRBV6-5,TRBD1,-,TGTGCCAGCAGTTTAACAGGGGTGGGGGAGCAGTACTTC,CASSLTGVGEQYF
TRBJ1-3,TRBV6-5,-,-,TGTGCCAGCAGTTACGCGGGGGTAATCTCTGGAAACACCATATATTTT,CASSYAGVISGNTIYF
TRBJ2-7,TRBV11-2,-,-,TGTGCCAGCAGTTTAGACAGAAGCTACGAGCAGTACTTC,CASSLDRSYEQYF
TRBJ2-2,TRBV28,TRBD1,-,TGTGCCAGCAGTTGGACAGGGAACACCGGGGAGCTGTTTTTT,CASSWTGNTGELFF
TRBJ2-7,TRBV6-5,-,-,TGTGCCAGCAGTTACCAGCGTGGGGTCTACGAGCAGTACTTC,CASSYQRGVYEQYF
TRBJ2-7,TRBV27,-,-,TGTGCCAGCAGTTTTCTGAGGGGAGCCCTCTACGAGCAGTACTTC,CASSFLRGALYEQYF
TRBJ2-4,TRBV7-9,-,-,TGTGCCAGCAGCTTAGTCCCTCCGACCAAAAACATTCAGTACTTC,CASSLVPPTKNIQYF
TRBJ2-7,TRBV9,-,-,TGTGCCAGCAGCGTAGATGGCAGTCGGCCCTACGAGCAGTACTTC,CASSVDGSRPYEQYF
TRBJ1-5,TRBV11-2,TRBD1,-,TGTGCCAGCAGCTTGGGGACAGGGAGTGCTCAGCCCCAGCATTTT,CASSLGTGSAQPQHF
TRBJ2-5,TRBV6-5,-,-,TGTGCCAGCAGCTCCCTTGGAGGAATTCAAGAGACCCAGTACTTC,CASSSLGGIQETQYF
TRBJ2-7,TRBV29-1,-,-,TGCAGCGTTACCGACAGGGAGGACTACGAGCAGTACTTC,CSVTDREDYEQYF
TRBJ2-2,TRBV7-8,-,few,TGTGCCAGCAGCTTGGGACTCCCCGGGGAGCTGTTTTTT,CASSLGLPGELFF
TRBJ2-2,TRBV6-5,-,few,TGTGCCAGCAGCCGCGGGACAGCGAACACCGGGGAGCTGTTTTTT,CASSRGTANTGELFF
TRBJ2-2,TRBV6-5,TRBD1,-,TGTGCCAGCAGTTACTCACAGGGGGCCGGGGAGCTGTTTTTT,CASSYSQGAGELFF
TRBJ1-5,TRBV5-8,-,-,TGTGCCAGCAGCCGCGGACACCTCAATCAGCCCCAGCATTTT,CASSRGHLNQPQHF
TRBJ2-3,TRBV6-4,TRBD2,-,TGTGCCAGCAGCAGCGGGAGGGCCACAGATACGCAGTATTTT,CASSSGRATDTQYF
TRBJ2-7,TRBV2,-,-,TGTGCCAGCAGTGGTTTAGGGTCGGGAGAGCAGTACTTC,CASSGLGSGEQYF
TRBJ2-5,TRBV27,-,-,TGTGCCAGCAGTTCACCCCAGAGATGGGGAAGCAAAGAGACCCAGTACTTC,CASSSPQRWGSKETQYF
TRBJ2-7,TRBV19,TRBD1,-,TGTGCCAGTAGTCAGGACAGGGGATTCTACGAGCAGTACTTC,CASSQDRGFYEQYF
TRBJ2-2,TRBV7-9,-,-,TGTGCCAGCAGCTTCCCTTACGGGACGGGGACCGGGGAGCTGTTTTTT,CASSFPYGTGTGELFF
TRBJ2-7,TRBV6-5,TRBD1,few,TGTGCCAGCAGTTACACCTCAGGGGGCTTCGGCGAGCAGTACTTC,CASSYTSGGFGEQYF
TRBJ2-5,TRBV9,-,-,TGTGCCAGCAGCGTAGATGGACCTGAGACCCAGTACTTC,CASSVDGPETQYF
TRBJ1-2,TRBV4-3,-,-,TGCGCCAGCAGCCAAGGAAAGGACAGCTATGGCTACACCTTC,CASSQGKDSYGYTF